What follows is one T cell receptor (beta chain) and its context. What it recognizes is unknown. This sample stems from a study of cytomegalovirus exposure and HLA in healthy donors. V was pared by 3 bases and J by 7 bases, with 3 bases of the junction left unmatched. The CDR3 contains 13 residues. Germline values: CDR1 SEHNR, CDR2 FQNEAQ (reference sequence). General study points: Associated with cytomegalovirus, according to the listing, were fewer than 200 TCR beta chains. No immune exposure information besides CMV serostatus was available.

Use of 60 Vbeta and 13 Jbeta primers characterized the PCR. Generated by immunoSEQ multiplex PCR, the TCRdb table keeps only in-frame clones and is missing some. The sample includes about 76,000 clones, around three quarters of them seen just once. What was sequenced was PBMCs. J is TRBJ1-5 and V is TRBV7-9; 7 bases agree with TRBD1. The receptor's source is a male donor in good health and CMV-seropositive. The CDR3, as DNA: TGTGCCAGCAGCTTGACAGGGAACCAGCCCCAGCATTTT. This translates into CASSLTGNQPQHF.